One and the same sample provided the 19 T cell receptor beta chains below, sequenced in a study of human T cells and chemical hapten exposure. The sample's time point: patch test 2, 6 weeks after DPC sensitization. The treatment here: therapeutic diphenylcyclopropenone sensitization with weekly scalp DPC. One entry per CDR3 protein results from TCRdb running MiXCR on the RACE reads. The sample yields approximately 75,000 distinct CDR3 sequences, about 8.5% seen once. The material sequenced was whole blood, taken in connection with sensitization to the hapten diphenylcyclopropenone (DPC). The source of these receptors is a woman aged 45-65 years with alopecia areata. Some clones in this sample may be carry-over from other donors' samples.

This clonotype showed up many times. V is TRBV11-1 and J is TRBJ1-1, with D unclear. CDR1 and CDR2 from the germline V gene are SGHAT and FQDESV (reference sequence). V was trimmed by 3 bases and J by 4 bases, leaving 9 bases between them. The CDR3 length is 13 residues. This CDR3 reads CASSFGEVTEAFF. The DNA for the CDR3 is TGTGCCAGCAGCTTCGGGGAGGTCACTGAAGCTTTCTTT.

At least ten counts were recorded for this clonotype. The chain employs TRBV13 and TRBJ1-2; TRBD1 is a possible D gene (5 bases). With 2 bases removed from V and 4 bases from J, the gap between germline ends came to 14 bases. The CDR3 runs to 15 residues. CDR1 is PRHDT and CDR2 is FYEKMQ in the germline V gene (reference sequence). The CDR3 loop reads CASSLRDLPSYGYTF. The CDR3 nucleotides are TGTGCCAGCAGCTTACGGGACCTCCCTAGCTATGGCTACACCTTC.

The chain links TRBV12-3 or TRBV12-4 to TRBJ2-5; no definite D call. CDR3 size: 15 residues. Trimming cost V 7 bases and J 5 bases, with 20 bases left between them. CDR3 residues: CASNLSNLGRETQYF. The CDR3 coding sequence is TGTGCCAGCAACCTATCTAATTTAGGGCGGGAGACCCAGTACTTC.

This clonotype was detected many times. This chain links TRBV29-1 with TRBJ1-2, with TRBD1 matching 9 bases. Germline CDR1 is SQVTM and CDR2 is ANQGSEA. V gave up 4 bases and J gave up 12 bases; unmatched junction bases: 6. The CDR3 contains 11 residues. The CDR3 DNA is TGCAGCGTTGGACAGGGGGTAATGGACACCTTC. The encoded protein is CSVGQGVMDTF. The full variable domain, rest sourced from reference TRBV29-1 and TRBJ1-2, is SAVISQKPSRDICQRGTSLTIQCQVDSQVTMMFWYRQQPGQSLTLIATANQGSEATYESGFVIDKFPISRPNLTFSTLTVSNMSPEDSSIYLCSVGQGVMDTFGSGTRLTVV.

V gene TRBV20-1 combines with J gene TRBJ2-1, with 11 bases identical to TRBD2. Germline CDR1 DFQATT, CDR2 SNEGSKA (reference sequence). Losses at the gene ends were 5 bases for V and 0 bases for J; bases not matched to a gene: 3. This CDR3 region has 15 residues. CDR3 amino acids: CSAATSGSSYNEQFF. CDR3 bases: TGCAGTGCTGCAACTAGCGGGAGCTCCTACAATGAGCAGTTCTTC.

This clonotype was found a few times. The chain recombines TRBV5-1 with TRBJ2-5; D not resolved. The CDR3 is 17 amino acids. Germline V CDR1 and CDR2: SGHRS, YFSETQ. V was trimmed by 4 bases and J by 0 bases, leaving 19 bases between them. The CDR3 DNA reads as TGCGCCAGCAGCCGCGATGCCCCCACGACGTACCAAGAGACCCAGTACTTC. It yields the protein CASSRDAPTTYQETQYF.

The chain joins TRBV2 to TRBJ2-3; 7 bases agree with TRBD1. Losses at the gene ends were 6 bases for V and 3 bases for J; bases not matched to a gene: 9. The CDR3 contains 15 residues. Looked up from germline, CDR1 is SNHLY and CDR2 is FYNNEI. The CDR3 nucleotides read TGTGCCAGCAGGCCAGAGGGGGCGCCTACAGATACGCAGTATTTT. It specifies CASRPEGAPTDTQYF.

CDR3 amino acids: CSASAWRVSTDTQYF. CDR3 DNA sequence: TGCAGTGCTAGCGCCTGGCGGGTTAGCACAGATACGCAGTATTTT. The chain has TRBV20-1 and TRBJ2-3; TRBD2 might be the D (5 bases). This CDR3 has 15 amino acids. Germline V gene data show CDR1 as DFQATT and CDR2 as SNEGSKA (reference sequence). Trimming removed 3 bases from V and 0 bases from J, with 13 bases in between.

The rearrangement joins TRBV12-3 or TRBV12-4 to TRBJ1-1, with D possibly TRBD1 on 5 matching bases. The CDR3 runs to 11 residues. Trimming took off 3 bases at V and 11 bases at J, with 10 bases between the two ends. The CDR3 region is CASSFGGLAFF. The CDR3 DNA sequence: TGTGCCAGCAGTTTCGGGGGTTTGGCTTTCTTT.

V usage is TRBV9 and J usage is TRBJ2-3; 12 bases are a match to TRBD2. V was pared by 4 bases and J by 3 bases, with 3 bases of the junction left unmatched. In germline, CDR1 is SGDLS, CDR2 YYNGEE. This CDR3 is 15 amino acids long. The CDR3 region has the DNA TGTGCCAGCAGCTCCGGGACTAGCGGGACAGATACGCAGTATTTT. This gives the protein CASSSGTSGTDTQYF. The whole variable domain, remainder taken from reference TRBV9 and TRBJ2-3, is DSGVTQTPKHLITATGQRVTLRCSPRSGDLSVYWYQQSLDQGLQFLIQYYNGEERAKGNILERFSAQQFPDLHSELNLSSLELGDSALYFCASSSGTSGTDTQYFGPGTRLTVL.

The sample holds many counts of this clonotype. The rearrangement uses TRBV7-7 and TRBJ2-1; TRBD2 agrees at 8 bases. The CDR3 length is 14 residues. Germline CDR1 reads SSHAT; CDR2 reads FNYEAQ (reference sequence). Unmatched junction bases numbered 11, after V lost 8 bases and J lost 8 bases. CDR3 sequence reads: CASLEYPGGDEQFF. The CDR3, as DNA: TGTGCCAGCCTCGAGTACCCGGGGGGGGATGAGCAGTTCTTC.

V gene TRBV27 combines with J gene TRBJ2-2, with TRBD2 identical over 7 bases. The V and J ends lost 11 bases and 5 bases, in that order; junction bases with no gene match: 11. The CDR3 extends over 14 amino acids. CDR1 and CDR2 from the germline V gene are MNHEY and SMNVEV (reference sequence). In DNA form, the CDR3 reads TGTGCCGCAAGGAACGTGGGAGGGACCGGGGAGCTGTTTTTT. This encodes CAARNVGGTGELFF.

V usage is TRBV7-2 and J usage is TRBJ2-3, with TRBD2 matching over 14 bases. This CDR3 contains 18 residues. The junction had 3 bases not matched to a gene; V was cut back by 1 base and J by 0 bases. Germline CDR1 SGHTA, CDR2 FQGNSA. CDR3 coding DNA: TGTGCCAGCAGCTTAGAGGGACTAGCGGGAGTCAGCACAGATACGCAGTATTTT. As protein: CASSLEGLAGVSTDTQYF. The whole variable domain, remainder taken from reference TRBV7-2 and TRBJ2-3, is GAGVSQSPSNKVTEKGKDVELRCDPISGHTALYWYRQSLGQGLEFLIYFQGNSAPDKSGLPSDRFSAERTGGSVSTLTIQRTQQEDSAVYLCASSLEGLAGVSTDTQYFGPGTRLTVL.

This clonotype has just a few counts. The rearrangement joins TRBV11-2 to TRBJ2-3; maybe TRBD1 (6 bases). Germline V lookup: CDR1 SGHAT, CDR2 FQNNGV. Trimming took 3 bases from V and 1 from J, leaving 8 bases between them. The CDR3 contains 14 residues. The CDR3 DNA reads TGTGCCAGCAGCTTTAGGACAGGCACAGATACGCAGTATTTT. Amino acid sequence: CASSFRTGTDTQYF.

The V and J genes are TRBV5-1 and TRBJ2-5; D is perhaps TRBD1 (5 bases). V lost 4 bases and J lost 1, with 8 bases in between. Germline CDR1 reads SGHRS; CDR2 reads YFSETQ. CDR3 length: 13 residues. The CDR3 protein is CASSPQGQETQYF. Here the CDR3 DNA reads TGCGCCAGCAGCCCCCAGGGCCAAGAGACCCAGTACTTC. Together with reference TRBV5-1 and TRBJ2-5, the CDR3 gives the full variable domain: KAGVTQTPRYLIKTRGQQVTLSCSPISGHRSVSWYQQTPGQGLQFLFEYFSETQRNKGNFPGRFSGRQFSNSRSEMNVSTLELGDSALYLCASSPQGQETQYFGPGTRLLVL.

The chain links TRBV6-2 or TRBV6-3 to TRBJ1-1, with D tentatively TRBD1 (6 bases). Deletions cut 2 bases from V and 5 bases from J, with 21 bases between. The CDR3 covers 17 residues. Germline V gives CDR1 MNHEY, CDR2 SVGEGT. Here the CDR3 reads CASSYPPGTRLRTEAFF. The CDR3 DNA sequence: TGTGCCAGCAGTTACCCTCCCGGGACAAGACTGAGGACTGAAGCTTTCTTT.

CDR3 loop: CASSFQDGTSKAFF. As DNA, the CDR3 is TGTGCCAGCAGTTTCCAGGACGGGACGTCAAAAGCTTTCTTT. The chain couples TRBV27 to TRBJ1-1; D perhaps matches TRBD1 (5 bases). The CDR3 is made up of 14 amino acids. V dropped 3 bases and J dropped 9 bases, with 17 bases sitting between them. Germline-derived CDR1 and CDR2 are MNHEY and SMNVEV (reference sequence).

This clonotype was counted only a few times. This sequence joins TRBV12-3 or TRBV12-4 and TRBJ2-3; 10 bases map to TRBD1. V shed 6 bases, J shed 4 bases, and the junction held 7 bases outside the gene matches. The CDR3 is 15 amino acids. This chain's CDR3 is CASSPGTGVADTQYF. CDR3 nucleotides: TGTGCCAGCAGCCCCGGGACAGGGGTGGCAGATACGCAGTATTTT.

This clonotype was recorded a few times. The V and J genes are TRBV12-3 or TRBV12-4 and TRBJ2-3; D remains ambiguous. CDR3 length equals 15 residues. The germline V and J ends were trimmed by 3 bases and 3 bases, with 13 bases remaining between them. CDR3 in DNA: TGTGCCAGCAGTTTTAACGTGGGCGCGACAGATACGCAGTATTTT. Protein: CASSFNVGATDTQYF.